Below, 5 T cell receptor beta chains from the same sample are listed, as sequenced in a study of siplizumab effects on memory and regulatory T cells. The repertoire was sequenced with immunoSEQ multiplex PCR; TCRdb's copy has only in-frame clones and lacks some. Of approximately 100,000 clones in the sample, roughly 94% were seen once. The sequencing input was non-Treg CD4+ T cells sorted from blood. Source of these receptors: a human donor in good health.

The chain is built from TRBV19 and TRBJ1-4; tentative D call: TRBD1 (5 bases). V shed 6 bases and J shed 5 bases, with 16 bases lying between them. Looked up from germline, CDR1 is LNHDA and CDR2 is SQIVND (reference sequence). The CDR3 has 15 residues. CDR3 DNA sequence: TGTGCCAGTAGCCGTTTTGGGGGAACAAATGAAAAACTGTTTTTT. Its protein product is CASSRFGGTNEKLFF.

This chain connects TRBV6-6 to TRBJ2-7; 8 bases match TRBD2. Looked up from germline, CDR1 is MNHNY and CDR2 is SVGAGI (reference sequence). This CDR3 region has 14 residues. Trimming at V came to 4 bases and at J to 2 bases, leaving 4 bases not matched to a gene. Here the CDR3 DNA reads TGTGCCAGCAGTTTTAGCGGGGAAGCCTACGAGCAGTACTTC. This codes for CASSFSGEAYEQYF.

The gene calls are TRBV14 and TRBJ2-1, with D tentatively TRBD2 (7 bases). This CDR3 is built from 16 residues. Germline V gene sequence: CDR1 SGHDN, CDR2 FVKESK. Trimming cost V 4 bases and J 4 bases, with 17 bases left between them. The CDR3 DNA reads TGTGCCAGCAGCCGCAGTGGGGGCGGGAGTTACAATGAGCAGTTCTTC. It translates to CASSRSGGGSYNEQFF.

The chain's CDR3 is CASRQTDNSPLHF. The CDR3 coding sequence is TGTGCCAGTAGACAGACTGACAATTCACCCCTCCACTTT. The gene calls are TRBV19 and TRBJ1-6; D is ambiguous. There are 13 residues in the CDR3. Germline values: CDR1 LNHDA, CDR2 SQIVND (reference sequence). Trimming removed 6 bases from V and 7 bases from J, with 10 bases in between. Full variable domain (missing parts from reference TRBV19 and TRBJ1-6): DGGITQSPKYLFRKEGQNVTLSCEQNLNHDAMYWYRQDPGQGLRLIYYSQIVNDFQKGDIAEGYSVSREKKESFPLTVTSAQKNPTAFYLCASRQTDNSPLHFGNGTRLTVT.

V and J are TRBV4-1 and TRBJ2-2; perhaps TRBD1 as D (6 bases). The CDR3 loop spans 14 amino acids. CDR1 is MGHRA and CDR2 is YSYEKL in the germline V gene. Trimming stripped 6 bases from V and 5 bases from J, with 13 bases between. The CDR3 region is CASRRGWGTGELFF. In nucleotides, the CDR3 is TGCGCCAGCAGGAGGGGGTGGGGAACCGGGGAGCTGTTTTTT.